This TCR beta chain emerged from a study of cytomegalovirus exposure and HLA in healthy donors (dated by TCRdb to the late 2010s). Some background on the complete study: According to an earlier analysis of 587 of the donors, about 179 million T cells yielded 120 million or so unique TCR beta sequences and 250 to 350 Gb of sequence data. An early release covering about 600 HLA-typed donors comprised approximately 290 gigabases of sequencing data and around 80 million unique TCR sequences. Of the 300 to 500 genotyped donors, 75% to 85% were placed in the genetic ancestry cluster associated with self-reported Caucasian donors. The study aimed to test whether cataloging public T cell receptors could reveal signatures of past pathogen exposure. The study used immunosequencing to profile the T cell repertoires of approximately 640 subjects and linked those repertoires to cytomegalovirus serostatus. Besides the first cohort of roughly 640 subjects, a separate validation cohort made up of over a hundred different subjects was used. To predict cytomegalovirus infection status, the study brought together high-throughput TCR immunosequencing, statistical association of individual TCRs with disease status, and machine learning. A later analysis re-analyzed previously published TCR beta repertoires from approximately 670 donors and added high-resolution HLA genotyping to study TCR occurrence patterns. Rather than drawing on any new phenotypic data, the later analysis identified candidate immune exposures from TCR beta sequences and the way those sequences occurred across donors. In an earlier analysis of a few hundred of the donors, high-throughput TCR beta sequencing was used to judge whether each TCR beta V gene segment behaved as functional or pseudogenic. Donor age, sex, ethnicity and CMV serostatus were compiled together with the repertoire data. A later genetic analysis took genome-wide SNP genotypes for about three fifths of the roughly 670 donors and used that subset as a discovery cohort. All discovery cohort repertoires had been generated on a single sequencing platform. HLA typing included class I and class II loci at four-digit resolution. Typing coverage varied by locus: 629-630 donors for A, B, C, DRB1 and DQB1; around 560 for DQA1; 600 to 610 for DPA1; approximately 450 for DPB1. Five DR-DQ haplotypes were handled as single units for association and clustering, since linkage in the cohort was strong. On average, roughly 250,000 unique TCR beta nucleotide sequences were sequenced per donor among a few hundred genotyped donors of the cohort, with approximately 18% of those sequences being non-productive.

In total, approximately 610 healthy bone marrow donors made up the cohort. All cohort members were sampled while nominally healthy, although unrecorded immune exposures were likely present. The donor tested CMV seronegative, placing the donor among the 350 to 400 seronegative members of the cohort. A peripheral blood sample was provided by each donor, and peripheral blood mononuclear cells were used for TCR beta sequencing. Genomic DNA extraction from the blood cell samples was performed with the Qiagen DNeasy Blood Extraction Kit. The library was built by means of the immunoSEQ multiplex PCR assay. For the multiplex PCR, a mixture combining 60 forward primers for TCR Vbeta segments and 13 reverse primers for TCR Jbeta segments was used. The CDR3 region of rearranged TCR beta genes was amplified from genomic DNA with a multiplex PCR assay. Amplified TCR beta libraries were sequenced as 87-base-pair reads on the Illumina HiSeq System. On the authors' methods: Across the 500 to 850 repertoires, a later analysis counted around 80 million unique TCR beta chains, 9 million to 14 million of which were shared by at least two donors. Raw reads were error-corrected and collapsed into unique sequences by a nearest-neighbor algorithm in which closely related sequences were merged to remove PCR and sequencing errors. CDR3 sequences were aligned to IMGT reference sequences to assign V, D and J gene segments. For a sequence to be retained, at least a six-nucleotide match to both a V gene segment and a J gene segment was required. A rearrangement counted as productive if the CDR3 had no stop codons and remained in frame with V and J, and every other rearrangement counted as non-productive. CDR3 was defined by IMGT convention, running from the second conserved V-encoded cysteine to the conserved J-encoded phenylalanine. In an earlier analysis of some 550 of the donors, sequences lacking an unambiguous match to a single V gene segment were excluded. In an earlier analysis of several hundred of the donors, V segments were called functional above 56.7% productive rearrangements and were called segregating when the between-donor standard deviation exceeded 5%. A statistical classification framework was built for diagnosing cytomegalovirus status from the catalog of TCR beta chain sequences. In a later analysis, V and J genes were assigned by comparing TCR nucleotide sequences against IMGT/GENE-DB human TR gene sequences. The TCRdist pipeline was used in a later analysis to assign CDR3 sequences and most-parsimonious VDJ recombination scenarios. In a later analysis, each TCR beta chain was defined by its CDR3 amino acid sequence together with its V-gene family, and reads lacking a unique V-gene family were excluded. A later analysis removed several hundred highly shared, low-generation-probability nucleotide sequences to deal with suspected cross-contamination and a sequencing artifact. For each public chain, a later analysis derived a clonal expansion index from normalized ranks of inferred template counts within each repertoire. A later analysis computed generation probabilities with a VDJ recombination model fitted to out-of-frame rearrangements, and checked the results against IGoR. In a later analysis, hypergeometric tests were used to score TCR-TCR, TCR-HLA and TCR-CMV co-occurrence, with a repertoire-size bias correction applied to TCR pairs. A later analysis estimated false discovery rates by permuting HLA or CMV assignments 20 times. A later analysis grouped co-occurring TCRs with DBSCAN, adding TCRdist sequence similarity when clustering within HLA-allele-positive subsets. Repertoires with fewer than 30,000 or more than 120,000 public chains, plus five repertoires with anomalous nucleotide sharing, were excluded from co-occurrence clustering. TCRdb carries this immuneACCESS record with in-frame sequences only. Its versions omit some clonotypes, under half of them owing to an unresolved V gene in the studies checked, with the rest unexplained. V, J and clone size were drawn from that table, and D and trimming were deduced from the DNA. The sample profile shows about 140,000 clones; about 80% of them were found once. 2% to 2.5% of the sample comes from the top ten.

Including the terminal cysteine and phenylalanine, the CDR3 comprises 13 residues. The entry retains the CDR3 DNA only, 39 bases that are in frame from base 1. V lost 4 bases and J lost 5 bases; the stretch between them is 12 bases long. CDR1 and CDR2 (SGHNT, YYREEE) derive from the germline V gene (reference sequence). Beyond this particular receptor, the publication reports: In a later analysis, HLA-associated TCR beta chains showed more clonal expansion and lower generation probabilities than non-associated chains that were equally common. A later analysis reported that several top co-occurrence clusters appeared linked to parvovirus B19, influenza, CMV and Epstein-Barr virus. Presence/absence analyses assumed roughly uniform sequencing depth across donors, an assumption that may not hold. Because HLA typing was unavailable for some donors at each locus, only the typed subset was used in association tests. Linkage disequilibrium might explain the correlated functional status among segregating V segments, but an unknown experimental factor could not be ruled out. The classifier was reported to diagnose cytomegalovirus status with high specificity and sensitivity in both the original cohort and the validation cohort. According to a later analysis, TCR association rates differed among HLA loci, with DRB1 alleles showing the most associated TCRs and HLA-C alleles showing the fewest. According to a later analysis, most CMV-associated TCR beta chains appeared to be HLA-restricted, and the HLA associations seemed to be driven largely by CMV exposure. The authors suggested that the approach could potentially be extended to other disease states and immunological phenotypes. Three of the identified cytomegalovirus-associated TCR beta chains were confirmed in vitro to be specific for cytomegalovirus antigens. In a later analysis, more than 15,000 TCR beta sequences were associated with specific HLA alleles at a false discovery rate of 0.05. Most TCR sequences were seen in very few donors, while some public TCRs were found in many individuals. In an earlier analysis of 587 of the donors, most TCR beta V segments appeared in productive rearrangements about 87% or about 30% of the time, broadly matching IMGT annotations. In this cohort, only TCR beta chains were sequenced, and detectable features were limited by the absence of alpha or paired-chain data. A further reported finding was that TCR beta sequences accurately predicted the HLA-A and HLA-B alleles for most subjects in the first cohort. V-gene and J-gene trimming of TCR beta chains was associated with a missense DCLRE1C variant in a later genetic analysis, and the association was replicated in an independent cohort. The study listed around 160 TCR beta chains as associated with cytomegalovirus. Immune exposure information for the cohort was limited to CMV serostatus. Some IMGT-functional V segments, including TRBV6-2 and TRBV6-3, could not be distinguished by the 87-base-pair reads and were therefore excluded. When HLA alleles, especially DR and DQ, strongly co-occurred, attributing TCR associations to individual alleles was difficult. A cluster of highly shared sequence variants was judged likely to be a technical artifact of the sequencing pipeline. A later genetic analysis reported fewer N-insertions in productive TCRs among donors in an Asian-associated ancestry cluster than the roughly 700-donor mean. Some 16 rarely observed V segments, including chromosome 9 orphons, were excluded from the earlier analysis of approximately 600 of the donors because counts were too low.

A remark on this clone: Its binding antigen is unknown. The record has no base qualities; no much larger clone is one base away.

This chain is built from TRBV5-4 and TRBJ1-1, with no reliable assignment of the D segment. Sequencing input: PBMCs. This receptor was obtained from a man aged 30-40 years in good health and CMV-seronegative. This receptor has the CDR3 CASSPSVSTEAFF. The DNA sequence follows: TGTGCCAGCAGCCCCTCAGTTTCTACTGAAGCTTTCTTT.